This is a list of T cell receptor beta chains from one sample in a study of blood T cells in healthy people across ages. TCRdb analysed the 5' RACE reads with MiXCR anew, one entry per CDR3 protein. The data hold 1.2 million to 1.5 million distinct CDR3 sequences, with approximately 59% observed a single time. Specimen: blood. The receptor source for this set is a man younger than 30 in good health. Both conserved end residues are part of each CDR3. A D gene is named only where the DNA matches it firmly. Expanded clones get a size class; other rows say once, few or many, or leave the size out.

d_call clone_size j_call v_call cdr3_length cdr3_aa cdr3_nt
TRBD2 few TRBJ2-7 TRBV10-2 14 CASRETSSWYEQYF TGCGCCAGCAGGGAGACTAGCTCATGGTACGAGCAGTACTTC
TRBD1 - TRBJ2-5 TRBV4-1 16 CASSQPGQGMVGTQYF TGCGCCAGCAGCCAACCTGGACAGGGGATGGTGGGGACCCAGTACTTC
- - TRBJ2-4 TRBV28 13 CASSLRRGNIQYF TGTGCCAGCAGTCTTAGACGGGGGAACATTCAGTACTTC
- once TRBJ1-1 TRBV9 16 CASSALARTAKGEAFF TGTGCCAGCAGCGCCTTAGCTCGGACAGCGAAAGGTGAAGCTTTCTTT
- once TRBJ2-5 TRBV4-3 16 CASSQELGDLLDIQYF TGCGCCAGCAGCCAAGAATTGGGGGACCTTTTGGATATTCAGTACTTC
- - TRBJ2-7 TRBV29-1 13 CRVGGTPAYEQYF TGCCGCGTTGGCGGGACTCCTGCCTACGAGCAGTACTTC
TRBD2 - TRBJ2-4 TRBV29-1 13 CSVDLGTSGEQYF TGCAGCGTTGATCTGGGGACTAGCGGAGAGCAGTACTTC
- - TRBJ2-1 TRBV11-2 15 CASSKTGTRPYEQFF TGTGCCAGCAGCAAAACCGGGACTCGTCCCTATGAGCAGTTCTTC
- - TRBJ2-1 TRBV2 13 CASSGSDFNEQFF TGTGCCAGCAGTGGGTCCGACTTCAATGAGCAGTTCTTC
- - TRBJ1-1 TRBV29-1 12 CSVLFISTEAFF TGCAGCGTCCTATTTATTTCCACTGAAGCTTTCTTT
- - TRBJ2-1 TRBV5-6 11 CASSPPGREFF TGTGCCAGCAGCCCCCCGGGACGAGAGTTCTTC
- few TRBJ2-7 TRBV5-1 15 CASSEAPGLTYEQYF TGCGCCAGCAGCGAAGCCCCCGGCCTGACCTACGAGCAGTACTTC
- - TRBJ2-1 TRBV24-1 13 CATSDFGRNEQFF TGTGCCACCAGTGATTTTGGCAGGAATGAGCAGTTCTTC
- - TRBJ1-4 TRBV5-1 15 CASSPGLSHRGKLFF TGCGCCAGCAGCCCAGGACTTTCTCATAGGGGAAAACTGTTTTTT
- - TRBJ1-2 TRBV29-1 10 CSVTGAGYTF TGCAGCGTGACCGGGGCGGGCTACACCTTC
TRBD2 - TRBJ2-1 TRBV10-3 12 CAISGTYNEQFF TGTGCCATTAGCGGGACCTACAATGAGCAGTTCTTC
TRBD2 - TRBJ2-3 TRBV7-2 16 CASSSGLAGSSDTQYF TGTGCCAGCAGCTCTGGACTAGCGGGGTCTTCAGATACGCAGTATTTT
- - TRBJ2-1 TRBV27 13 CASSLSMRWAQFF TGTGCCAGCAGTTTATCGATGCGTTGGGCGCAGTTCTTC
TRBD1 - TRBJ1-2 TRBV5-1 13 CASRTGGTYGYTF TGCGCCAGCAGGACAGGGGGCACGTATGGCTACACCTTC
TRBD2 few TRBJ2-3 TRBV12-3/TRBV12-4 14 CASRLAGVTDTQYF TGTGCCAGCAGGTTAGCGGGAGTAACAGATACGCAGTATTTT
- few TRBJ1-2 TRBV6-1 13 CASSEFGRHGYTF TGTGCCAGCAGTGAATTCGGACGCCATGGCTACACCTTC
TRBD2 - TRBJ2-1 TRBV6-2/TRBV6-3 17 CASSSWYGGAGPNEQFF TGTGCCAGCAGTTCGTGGTACGGGGGGGCCGGTCCCAATGAGCAGTTCTTC
TRBD1 - TRBJ1-2 TRBV7-4 16 CASSLGLQGAYYGYTF TGTGCCAGCAGCTTAGGTTTACAGGGGGCCTACTATGGCTACACCTTC
- few TRBJ1-1 TRBV29-1 10 CSVDLGEAFF TGCAGCGTTGATTTAGGGGAAGCTTTCTTT
- - TRBJ2-3 TRBV15 13 CATSGMLADTQYF TGTGCCACCAGCGGGATGCTAGCAGATACGCAGTATTTT
- - TRBJ2-3 TRBV29-1 12 CSVRGTTDTQYF TGCAGCGTTAGAGGGACCACAGATACGCAGTATTTT
- - TRBJ2-7 TRBV7-9 14 CASSLARGVNEQYF TGTGCCAGCAGCTTAGCGAGGGGAGTCAACGAGCAGTACTTC
- - TRBJ1-4 TRBV20-1 16 CSARDLGAATNEKLFF TGCAGTGCTAGAGATCTCGGGGCAGCAACTAATGAAAAACTGTTTTTT
TRBD1 - TRBJ1-5 TRBV4-1 17 CASSQDGAGTGNQPQHF TGCGCCAGCAGCCAAGATGGGGCCGGGACAGGGAATCAGCCCCAGCATTTT
- - TRBJ2-3 TRBV6-2/TRBV6-3 16 CASSYSRAFHMDTQYF TGTGCCAGCAGTTACTCGAGGGCATTCCACATGGATACGCAGTATTTT
- - TRBJ2-6 TRBV29-1 15 CSVASQSSGANVLTF TGCAGCGTTGCGTCGCAGAGCTCTGGGGCCAACGTCCTGACTTTC
- few TRBJ2-6 TRBV27 16 CASRAGRISGANVLTF TGTGCCAGCAGGGCGGGACGTATCTCTGGGGCCAACGTCCTGACTTTC
- - TRBJ2-5 TRBV11-2 15 CASSSQGGVIETQYF TGTGCCAGCAGCTCCCAGGGGGGGGTGATAGAGACCCAGTACTTC
TRBD1 few TRBJ2-5 TRBV27 13 CASRGTGKETQYF TGTGCCAGCCGAGGGACAGGAAAAGAGACCCAGTACTTC
TRBD2 - TRBJ2-1 TRBV20-1 13 CSEAGGPQGEQFF TGCAGTGAGGCGGGAGGGCCGCAGGGTGAGCAGTTCTTC
- - TRBJ1-2 TRBV6-5 15 CASSYGGSRFYGYTF TGTGCCAGCAGTTACGGTGGGAGTAGATTCTATGGCTACACCTTC
- few TRBJ2-7 TRBV25-1 13 CASSDDIIGEQYF TGTGCCAGCAGTGACGACATTATCGGCGAGCAGTACTTC
- - TRBJ2-3 TRBV6-5 13 CASSYQGLDTQYF TGCGCCAGCAGTTATCAGGGTTTGGATACGCAGTATTTT
- few TRBJ2-1 TRBV20-1 10 CSASNNGQFF TGCAGTGCTTCGAACAATGGGCAGTTCTTC
- - TRBJ2-1 TRBV29-1 12 CSVERMNNEQFF TGCAGCGTTGAGAGGATGAACAATGAGCAGTTCTTC
TRBD2 few TRBJ2-7 TRBV5-6 18 CASSLPRLAGVSPLEQYF TGTGCCAGCAGCTTGCCCCGACTAGCGGGAGTCTCCCCGCTCGAGCAGTACTTC
TRBD2 few TRBJ2-7 TRBV29-1 10 CSAGGDEQYF TGCAGCGCCGGGGGGGACGAGCAGTACTTC
TRBD1 - TRBJ1-1 TRBV14 15 CASSHVGGPATEAFF TGTGCCAGCAGCCACGTAGGGGGCCCGGCCACTGAAGCTTTCTTT
TRBD2 - TRBJ2-1 TRBV2 17 CAGFFPLAGGVIDEQFF TGTGCCGGCTTCTTCCCGCTAGCGGGAGGTGTTATCGATGAGCAGTTCTTC
- - TRBJ2-7 TRBV6-2/TRBV6-3 13 CASQPSTSFEQYF TGTGCCAGCCAACCATCCACTAGTTTCGAGCAGTACTTC
- - TRBJ2-7 TRBV29-1 13 CSVGILGGDEQYF TGCAGCGTTGGGATTTTAGGGGGAGACGAGCAGTACTTC